The rows below give T cell receptor beta chains drawn from one sample of a study of shared clonotypes between healthy human individuals. Libraries were prepared by immunoSEQ multiplex PCR; TCRdb keeps only in-frame clonotypes and omits some of them. The sample lists about 1 million clones; around 76% were seen once. Sequencing was performed on memory CD4+ T cells sorted from blood. The receptor set was obtained from a man aged 18 to 29 in good health. Both conserved end residues are part of each CDR3. Fields, in order: V gene, clone size, J gene, D gene, CDR3 DNA, CDR3 protein. D genes are given only for firm matches. Some rows have no size entry. The others give once, few or many, or a class for an expanded clone.

v_call: TRBV12-5; clone_size: .; j_call: TRBJ2-1; d_call: .; cdr3_nt: TGTGCTAGTGGCTCCCGGGGGAGGGGGGCCAATGAGCAGTTCTTC; cdr3_aa: CASGSRGRGANEQFF
v_call: TRBV6-1; clone_size: .; j_call: TRBJ2-7; d_call: .; cdr3_nt: TGTGCCAGCAGGGAGACAGGCACGGACGAGCAGTACTTC; cdr3_aa: CASRETGTDEQYF
v_call: TRBV4-1; clone_size: .; j_call: TRBJ2-3; d_call: TRBD2; cdr3_nt: TGCGCCAGCAGCCAAGGGACTAGCGCCTCGGGAGATACGCAGTATTTT; cdr3_aa: CASSQGTSASGDTQYF
v_call: TRBV5-6; clone_size: .; j_call: TRBJ2-2; d_call: .; cdr3_nt: TGTGCCAGCAGCTTGGTGCCCAGCCCGAACACCGGGGAGCTGTTTTTT; cdr3_aa: CASSLVPSPNTGELFF
v_call: TRBV7-2; clone_size: .; j_call: TRBJ2-1; d_call: TRBD2; cdr3_nt: TGTGCCAGCAGCTCCACTAGCGGTACTACAATTGAGCAGTTCTTC; cdr3_aa: CASSSTSGTTIEQFF
v_call: TRBV27; clone_size: .; j_call: TRBJ2-5; d_call: TRBD2; cdr3_nt: TGTGCCAGCAGTTCCCGTAGGGGACTAGCGTTTCAAGAGACCCAGTACTTC; cdr3_aa: CASSSRRGLAFQETQYF
v_call: TRBV5-1; clone_size: .; j_call: TRBJ2-5; d_call: TRBD2; cdr3_nt: TGCGCCAGCAGCCCCCTAGCGGGGGGGCGGGAGACCCAGTACTTC; cdr3_aa: CASSPLAGGRETQYF
v_call: TRBV6-6; clone_size: .; j_call: TRBJ1-1; d_call: .; cdr3_nt: TGTGCCAGCAGTTACTCATCTCTGGGAACTGAAGCTTTCTTT; cdr3_aa: CASSYSSLGTEAFF
v_call: TRBV2; clone_size: .; j_call: TRBJ2-2; d_call: TRBD2; cdr3_nt: TGTGCCAGCGAAGAAACCCCGGGACTAGATTCCGGGGAGCTGTTTTTT; cdr3_aa: CASEETPGLDSGELFF
v_call: TRBV7-8; clone_size: many; j_call: TRBJ1-2; d_call: .; cdr3_nt: TGTGCCAGCAGCTTAAATTCAGGGGTGGATGGCTACACCTTC; cdr3_aa: CASSLNSGVDGYTF
v_call: TRBV13; clone_size: .; j_call: TRBJ2-5; d_call: .; cdr3_nt: TGTGCCAGCAGCTTCGGTTACAAGAGAGAGACCCAGTACTTC; cdr3_aa: CASSFGYKRETQYF
v_call: TRBV18; clone_size: few; j_call: TRBJ2-7; d_call: .; cdr3_nt: TGTGCCAGCTCACCAGGGAACACCTACGAGCAGTACTTC; cdr3_aa: CASSPGNTYEQYF
v_call: TRBV5-1; clone_size: .; j_call: TRBJ1-2; d_call: TRBD1; cdr3_nt: TGCGCCAGCAGCGAAACTACAGGGGTCTATGGCTACACCTTC; cdr3_aa: CASSETTGVYGYTF
v_call: TRBV27; clone_size: .; j_call: TRBJ1-2; d_call: .; cdr3_nt: TGTGCCAGCAGTTTAATCGGAGGGGCCAGATCTGGCTACACCTTC; cdr3_aa: CASSLIGGARSGYTF
v_call: TRBV7-8; clone_size: .; j_call: TRBJ2-3; d_call: .; cdr3_nt: TGTGCCAGCAGCTACACAGGGTTCGATACGCAGTATTTT; cdr3_aa: CASSYTGFDTQYF
v_call: TRBV7-9; clone_size: .; j_call: TRBJ2-1; d_call: TRBD1; cdr3_nt: TGTGCCAGCAGCTTCGGAACAGGGGGTAATGAGCAGTTCTTC; cdr3_aa: CASSFGTGGNEQFF
v_call: TRBV5-5; clone_size: once; j_call: TRBJ2-7; d_call: TRBD1; cdr3_nt: TGTGCCAGCAGCTTGGCAACAGGGGGTTTCTCCTACGAGCAGTACTTC; cdr3_aa: CASSLATGGFSYEQYF
v_call: TRBV6-1; clone_size: .; j_call: TRBJ1-5; d_call: .; cdr3_nt: TGTGCCAGTATAACCGCGGGAGGGGGGGGTCAGCCCCAGCATTTT; cdr3_aa: CASITAGGGGQPQHF
v_call: TRBV5-1; clone_size: .; j_call: TRBJ2-3; d_call: TRBD2; cdr3_nt: TGCGCCAGCAGCTTGGGACTAGCCACAGATACGCAGTATTTT; cdr3_aa: CASSLGLATDTQYF
v_call: TRBV6-1; clone_size: few; j_call: TRBJ2-5; d_call: TRBD2; cdr3_nt: TGTGCCAGCAGTGAGGGCGGGGGGTTCGAGACCCAGTACTTC; cdr3_aa: CASSEGGGFETQYF
v_call: TRBV9; clone_size: once; j_call: TRBJ2-7; d_call: TRBD2; cdr3_nt: TGTGCCAGACCTCCGAGGGGCGGGAGGGCCAACGAGCAGTACTTC; cdr3_aa: CARPPRGGRANEQYF
v_call: TRBV5-1; clone_size: .; j_call: TRBJ1-1; d_call: TRBD1; cdr3_nt: TGCGCCAGCAGCTTGGGGGGACAGGGGCTCTTGTCGGCTTTCTTT; cdr3_aa: CASSLGGQGLLSAFF
v_call: TRBV7-2; clone_size: .; j_call: TRBJ2-6; d_call: .; cdr3_nt: TGTGCCAGCAGCCCAGGGGGCGGGAGGGCAGGGGCCAACGTCCTGACTTTC; cdr3_aa: CASSPGGGRAGANVLTF
v_call: TRBV5-1; clone_size: many; j_call: TRBJ1-3; d_call: .; cdr3_nt: TGCGCCAGCAGCTTGGGGACAGCTTCTGGAAACACCATATATTTT; cdr3_aa: CASSLGTASGNTIYF
v_call: TRBV18; clone_size: .; j_call: TRBJ2-5; d_call: .; cdr3_nt: TGTGCCAGCTCTCTCCAAGAGACCCAGTACTTC; cdr3_aa: CASSLQETQYF
v_call: TRBV7-2; clone_size: once; j_call: TRBJ1-6; d_call: TRBD1; cdr3_nt: TGTGCCAGCAGCTCGGGACAGTCACCCCTCCACTTT; cdr3_aa: CASSSGQSPLHF
v_call: TRBV2; clone_size: .; j_call: TRBJ1-5; d_call: .; cdr3_nt: TGTGCCAGCAGTGAGCAGCCCCAGCATTTT; cdr3_aa: CASSEQPQHF
v_call: TRBV5-1; clone_size: .; j_call: TRBJ2-3; d_call: TRBD2; cdr3_nt: TGCGCCAGCAGCTTGGGGGCCGGCGGGGGGCCCCCTAGCACAGATACGCAGTATTTT; cdr3_aa: CASSLGAGGGPPSTDTQYF
v_call: TRBV7-3; clone_size: .; j_call: TRBJ1-2; d_call: .; cdr3_nt: TGTGCCAGCAGCTTAGCCAGGGGCGATATAGATGGCTACACCTTC; cdr3_aa: CASSLARGDIDGYTF
v_call: TRBV11-2; clone_size: .; j_call: TRBJ2-4; d_call: .; cdr3_nt: TGTGCCAGCAGCTCCATAAGGGGAGGCAACATTCAGTACTTC; cdr3_aa: CASSSIRGGNIQYF